This TCR beta chain derives from a study of blood T cell repertoires in COVID-19. Study at large: PBMCs, B-cell-depleted T cells, or T cells were the source of the cDNA or gDNA that made up the material.

The germline gives CDR1 SGHNT, CDR2 YENEEA. This CDR3 has 15 amino acids. V lost 5 bases and J lost 0; bases outside the gene matches: 3. As processed by the authors: Amplified reference gene primers provided the basis for estimating nucleated cell counts. Method: immunoSEQ multiplex PCR; TCRdb's copy keeps in-frame clones and lacks some. V and J calls and clone size come straight from that table; D and trimming were deduced from the DNA. The repertoire holds around 24,000 clones, with approximately 84% as singletons. Source material: peripheral blood. The genes are TRBV11-3 and TRBJ2-1; 8 positions match TRBD2. The sequence was obtained from a middle-aged man with active or convalescent COVID-19. The CDR3 DNA follows: TGTGCCAGCAGCGAGCGGGAGAGCTCCTACAATGAGCAGTTCTTC. Its protein product is CASSERESSYNEQFF.